The 6 T cell receptor beta chains reported below all come from one sample, sequenced in a study of CD8 T cells in ankylosing spondylitis. In TCRdb, the 5' RACE reads were re-called with MiXCR into one record per CDR3 protein. In the table there are around 18,000 distinct CDR3 sequences, over 7% of which are singletons. The specimen was blood. Receptors were obtained from a male donor with ankylosing spondylitis or in good health (not recorded which).

The chain couples TRBV6-5 to TRBJ1-1, with D unresolved. The germline CDR1 and CDR2 sequences are MNHEY and SVGAGI. The CDR3 has 14 amino acids. V dropped 3 bases and J dropped 7 bases, with 15 bases sitting between them. As DNA, the CDR3 is TGTGCCAGCAGTTATGTCCCCCGGGGTGGTGAAGCTTTCTTT. Its protein is CASSYVPRGGEAFF.

This clonotype was detected a few times. In DNA form, the CDR3 reads TGTGCCAGCAGGCCAGGGGGGCGGACTGAAGCTTTCTTT. Its protein is CASRPGGRTEAFF. The chain joins TRBV11-2 to TRBJ1-1, with 7 nucleotides matching TRBD1. The CDR3 is made up of 13 amino acids. In germline, CDR1 is SGHAT, CDR2 FQNNGV. The trim removed 6 bases at V and 5 bases at J, leaving 6 bases unmatched. Based on the CDR3 plus reference TRBV11-2 and TRBJ1-1, the full variable domain is EAGVAQSPRYKIIEKRQSVAFWCNPISGHATLYWYQQILGQGPKLLIQFQNNGVVDDSQLPKDRFSAERLKGVDSTLKIQPAKLEDSAVYLCASRPGGRTEAFFGQGTRLTVV.

Worth noting for this clonotype: It may be a read error: a sequence one base away is much more abundant. In this CDR3 the conserved last residue, phenylalanine or tryptophan, is missing, so a read error is likely. It is unclear where the CDR3 begins or ends on the DNA, so no DNA is shown, and the CDR3 is as TCRdb lists it. The V and J genes are TRBV12-2 and TRBJ1-2; the table names TRBD1, a call not compared with the DNA. TRBV12-2 is classified as a pseudogene. The CDR3 sequence runs 12 residues, both termini included. CDR3 sequence: CASRARPRSYTI.

The chain uses TRBV12-3 or TRBV12-4 and TRBJ1-5; the D is unclear. Trimming cost V 1 base and J 11 bases, with 15 bases left between them. The CDR3 is made up of 14 amino acids. The CDR3 nucleotides read TGTGCCAGCAGTTTAGAAGGTCGGCCTCGGGCCCAGCATTTT. It specifies CASSLEGRPRAQHF.

V usage is TRBV7-2 and J usage is TRBJ2-5, with D possibly matching TRBD1 (7 bases). The ends were cut back, 2 bases at V and 5 bases at J, with 15 bases in the middle. Germline CDR1 reads SGHTA; CDR2 reads FQGNSA. CDR3 length: 15 residues. The CDR3 here is CASSLLGGRGETQYF. Written as DNA, the CDR3 is TGTGCCAGCAGCTTATTAGGGGGCCGGGGGGAGACCCAGTACTTC.

This clonotype came up many times. CDR3 sequence: CASSLDGQPQHF. The CDR3 DNA reads TGCGCCAGCAGCTTGGACGGTCAGCCCCAGCATTTT. This rearrangement joins TRBV5-1 to TRBJ1-5; D gene ambiguous. The V gene lost 0 bases and the J gene lost 6 bases, with 4 bases spanning the gap. The CDR3 runs to 12 residues. Germline CDR1 SGHRS, CDR2 YFSETQ.